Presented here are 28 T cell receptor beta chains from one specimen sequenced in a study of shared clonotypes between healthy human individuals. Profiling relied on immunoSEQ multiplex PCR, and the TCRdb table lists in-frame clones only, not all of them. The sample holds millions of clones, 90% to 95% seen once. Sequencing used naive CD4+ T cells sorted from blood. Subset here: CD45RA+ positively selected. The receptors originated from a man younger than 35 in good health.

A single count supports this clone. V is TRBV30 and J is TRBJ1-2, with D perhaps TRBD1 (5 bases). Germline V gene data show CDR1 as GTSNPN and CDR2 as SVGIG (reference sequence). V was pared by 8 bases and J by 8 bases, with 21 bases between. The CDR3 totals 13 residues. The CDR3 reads CAGRQQSGGGYTF. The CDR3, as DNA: TGTGCCGGTCGACAGCAGAGTGGTGGCGGCTACACCTTC.

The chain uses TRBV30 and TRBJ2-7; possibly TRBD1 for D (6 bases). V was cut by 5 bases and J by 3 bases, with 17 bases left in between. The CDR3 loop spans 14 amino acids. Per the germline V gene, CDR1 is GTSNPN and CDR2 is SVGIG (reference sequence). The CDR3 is CAWDKQGSSYEQYF. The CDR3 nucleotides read TGTGCCTGGGATAAGCAGGGGTCGAGCTACGAGCAGTACTTC.

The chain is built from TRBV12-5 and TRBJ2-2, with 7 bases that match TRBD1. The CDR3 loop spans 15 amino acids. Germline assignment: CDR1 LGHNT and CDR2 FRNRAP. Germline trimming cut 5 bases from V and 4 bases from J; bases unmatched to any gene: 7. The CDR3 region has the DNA TGTGCTAGTGGTCCTGGGACAGTAGGCACCGGGGAGCTGTTTTTT. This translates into CASGPGTVGTGELFF.

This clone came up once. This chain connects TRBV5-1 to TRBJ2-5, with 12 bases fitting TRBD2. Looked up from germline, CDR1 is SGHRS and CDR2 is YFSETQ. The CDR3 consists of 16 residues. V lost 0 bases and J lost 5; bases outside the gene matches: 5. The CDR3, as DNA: TGCGCCAGCAGCTTGGACGGGACTAGCGGGTTCGAGACCCAGTACTTC. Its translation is CASSLDGTSGFETQYF. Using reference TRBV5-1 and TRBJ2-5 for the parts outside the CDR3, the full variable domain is KAGVTQTPRYLIKTRGQQVTLSCSPISGHRSVSWYQQTPGQGLQFLFEYFSETQRNKGNFPGRFSGRQFSNSRSEMNVSTLELGDSALYLCASSLDGTSGFETQYFGPGTRLLVL.

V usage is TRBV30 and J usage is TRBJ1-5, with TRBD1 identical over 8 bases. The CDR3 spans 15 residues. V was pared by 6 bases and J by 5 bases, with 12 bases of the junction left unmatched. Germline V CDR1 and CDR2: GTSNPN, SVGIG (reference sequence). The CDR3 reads CACGQGNGAHQPQHF. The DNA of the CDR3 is TGTGCCTGTGGACAGGGAAACGGGGCCCATCAGCCCCAGCATTTT.

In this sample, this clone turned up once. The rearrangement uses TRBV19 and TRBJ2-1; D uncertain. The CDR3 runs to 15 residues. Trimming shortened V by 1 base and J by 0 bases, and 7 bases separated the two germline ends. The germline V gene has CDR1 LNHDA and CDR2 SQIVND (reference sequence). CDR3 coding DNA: TGTGCCAGTAGTATAGTGACGGGCTCCTACAATGAGCAGTTCTTC. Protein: CASSIVTGSYNEQFF.

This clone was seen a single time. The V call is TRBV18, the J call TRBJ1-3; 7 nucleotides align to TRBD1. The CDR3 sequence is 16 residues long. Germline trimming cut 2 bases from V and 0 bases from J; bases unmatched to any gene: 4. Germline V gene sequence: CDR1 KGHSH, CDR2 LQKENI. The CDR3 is CASSPNRGSSGNTIYF. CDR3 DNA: TGTGCCAGCTCACCAAACAGGGGTAGCTCTGGAAACACCATATATTTT.

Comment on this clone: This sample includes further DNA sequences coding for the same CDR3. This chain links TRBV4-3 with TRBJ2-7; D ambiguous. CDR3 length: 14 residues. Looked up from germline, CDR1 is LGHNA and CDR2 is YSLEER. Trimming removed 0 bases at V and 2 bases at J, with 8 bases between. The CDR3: CASSQDSGPYEQYF. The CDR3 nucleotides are TGCGCCAGCAGCCAAGATTCGGGTCCCTACGAGCAGTACTTC.

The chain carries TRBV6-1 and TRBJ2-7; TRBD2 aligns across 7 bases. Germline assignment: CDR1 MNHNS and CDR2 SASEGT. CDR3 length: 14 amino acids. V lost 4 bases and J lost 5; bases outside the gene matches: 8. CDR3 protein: CASSAALGGNEQYF. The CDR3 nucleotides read TGTGCCAGCAGTGCCGCGCTGGGGGGGAACGAGCAGTACTTC.

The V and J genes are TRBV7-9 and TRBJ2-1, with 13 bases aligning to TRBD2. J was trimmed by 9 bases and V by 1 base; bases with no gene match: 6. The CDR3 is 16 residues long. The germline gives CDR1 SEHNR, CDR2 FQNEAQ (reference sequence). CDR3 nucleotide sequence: TGTGCCAGCAGCTTAGTAGGACTAGCGGGAGCCGGTGAGCAGTTCTTC. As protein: CASSLVGLAGAGEQFF.

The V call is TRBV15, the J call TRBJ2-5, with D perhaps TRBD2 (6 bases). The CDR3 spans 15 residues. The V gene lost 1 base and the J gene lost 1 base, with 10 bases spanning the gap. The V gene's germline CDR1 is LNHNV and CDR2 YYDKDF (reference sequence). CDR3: CATSRGGGAQETQYF. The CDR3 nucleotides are TGTGCCACCAGCAGAGGCGGCGGGGCCCAAGAGACCCAGTACTTC.

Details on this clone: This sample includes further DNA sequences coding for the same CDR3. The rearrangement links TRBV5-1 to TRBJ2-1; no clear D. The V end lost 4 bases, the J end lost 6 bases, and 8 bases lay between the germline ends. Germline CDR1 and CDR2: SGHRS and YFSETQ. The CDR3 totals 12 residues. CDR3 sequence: CASSLALNEQFF. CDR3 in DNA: TGCGCCAGCAGCCTGGCCCTCAATGAGCAGTTCTTC.

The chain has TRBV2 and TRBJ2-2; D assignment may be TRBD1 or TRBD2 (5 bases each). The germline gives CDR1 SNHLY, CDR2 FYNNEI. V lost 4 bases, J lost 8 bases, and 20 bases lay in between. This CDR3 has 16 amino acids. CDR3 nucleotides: TGTGCCAGCAGTGTTGGGGACCGCAAGGTTACTGGGGAGCTGTTTTTT. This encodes CASSVGDRKVTGELFF. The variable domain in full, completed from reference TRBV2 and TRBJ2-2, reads EPEVTQTPSHQVTQMGQEVILRCVPISNHLYFYWYRQILGQKVEFLVSFYNNEISEKSEIFDDQFSVERPDGSNFTLKIRSTKLEDSAMYFCASSVGDRKVTGELFFGEGSRLTVL.

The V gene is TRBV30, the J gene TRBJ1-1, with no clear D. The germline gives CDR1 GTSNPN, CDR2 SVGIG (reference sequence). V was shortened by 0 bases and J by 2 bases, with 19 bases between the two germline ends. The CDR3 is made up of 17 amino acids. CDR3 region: CAWSVTPLGRVNTEAFF. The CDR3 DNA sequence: TGTGCCTGGAGTGTAACCCCTTTAGGGAGAGTTAACACTGAAGCTTTCTTT.

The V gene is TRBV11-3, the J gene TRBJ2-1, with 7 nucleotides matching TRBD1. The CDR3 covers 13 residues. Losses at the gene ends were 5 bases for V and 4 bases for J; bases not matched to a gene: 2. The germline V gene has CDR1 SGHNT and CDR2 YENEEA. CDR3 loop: CASSPDRYNEQFF. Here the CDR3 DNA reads TGTGCCAGCAGCCCGGACAGGTACAATGAGCAGTTCTTC.

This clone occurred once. This chain's CDR3 is CASSSRGSPYGYTF. The CDR3 coding sequence is TGTGCCAGCAGTTCCAGGGGGTCCCCCTATGGCTACACCTTC. The V and J genes are TRBV6-5 and TRBJ1-2; 7 positions match TRBD1. This CDR3 has 14 residues. Trimming at V came to 4 bases and at J to 4 bases, leaving 6 bases not matched to a gene. Germline V gene sequence: CDR1 MNHEY, CDR2 SVGAGI.

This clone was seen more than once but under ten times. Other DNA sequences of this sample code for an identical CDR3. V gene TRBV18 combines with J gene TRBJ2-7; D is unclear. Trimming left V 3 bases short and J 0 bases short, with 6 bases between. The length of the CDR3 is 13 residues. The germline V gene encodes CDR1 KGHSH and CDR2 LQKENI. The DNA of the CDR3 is TGTGCCAGCTCACCCGCACCCTCCTACGAGCAGTACTTC. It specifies CASSPAPSYEQYF.

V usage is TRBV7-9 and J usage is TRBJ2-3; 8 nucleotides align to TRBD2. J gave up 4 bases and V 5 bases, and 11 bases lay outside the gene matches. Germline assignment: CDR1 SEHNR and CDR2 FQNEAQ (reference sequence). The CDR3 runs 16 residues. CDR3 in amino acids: CASSTPSGLRPDTQYF. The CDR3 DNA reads TGTGCCAGCAGCACCCCTAGCGGGCTAAGGCCAGATACGCAGTATTTT.

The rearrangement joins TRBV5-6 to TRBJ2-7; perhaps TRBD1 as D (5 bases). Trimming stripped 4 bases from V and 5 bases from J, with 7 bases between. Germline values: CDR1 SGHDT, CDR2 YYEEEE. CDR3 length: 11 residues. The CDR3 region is CASSLRDEQYF. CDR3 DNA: TGTGCCAGCAGCCTCAGGGACGAGCAGTACTTC.

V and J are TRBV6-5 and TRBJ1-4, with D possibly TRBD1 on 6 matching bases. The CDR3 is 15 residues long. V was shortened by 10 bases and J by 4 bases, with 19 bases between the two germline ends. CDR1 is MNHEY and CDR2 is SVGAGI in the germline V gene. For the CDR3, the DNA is TGTGCCACTTCGGGGGCAGGCGGTCATAATGAAAAACTGTTTTTT. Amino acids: CATSGAGGHNEKLFF.

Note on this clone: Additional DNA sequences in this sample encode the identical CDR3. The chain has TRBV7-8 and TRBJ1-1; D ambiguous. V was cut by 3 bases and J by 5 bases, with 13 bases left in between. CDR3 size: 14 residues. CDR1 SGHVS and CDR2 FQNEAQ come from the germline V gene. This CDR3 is CASSFEGQGTEAFF. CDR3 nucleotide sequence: TGTGCCAGCAGCTTTGAGGGCCAAGGGACTGAAGCTTTCTTT.

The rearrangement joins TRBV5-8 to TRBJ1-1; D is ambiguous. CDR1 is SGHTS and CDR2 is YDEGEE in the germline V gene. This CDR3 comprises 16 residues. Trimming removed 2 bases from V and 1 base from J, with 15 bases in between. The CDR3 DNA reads TGTGCCAGCAGCTTTTGGCAGATACGAGGGAACACTGAAGCTTTCTTT. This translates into CASSFWQIRGNTEAFF.

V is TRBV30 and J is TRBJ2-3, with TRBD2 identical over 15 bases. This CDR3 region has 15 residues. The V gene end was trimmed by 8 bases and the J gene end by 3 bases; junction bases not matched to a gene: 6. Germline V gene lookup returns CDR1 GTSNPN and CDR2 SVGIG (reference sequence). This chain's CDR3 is CARGLAGGWTDTQYF. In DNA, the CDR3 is TGTGCCAGGGGACTAGCGGGGGGTTGGACAGATACGCAGTATTTT.

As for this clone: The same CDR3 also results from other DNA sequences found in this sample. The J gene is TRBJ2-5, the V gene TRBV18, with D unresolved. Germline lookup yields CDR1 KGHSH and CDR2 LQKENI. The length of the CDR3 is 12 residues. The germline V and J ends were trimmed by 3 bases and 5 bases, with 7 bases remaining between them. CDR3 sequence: CASSPLGETQYF. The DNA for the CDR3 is TGTGCCAGCTCACCCCTGGGGGAGACCCAGTACTTC.

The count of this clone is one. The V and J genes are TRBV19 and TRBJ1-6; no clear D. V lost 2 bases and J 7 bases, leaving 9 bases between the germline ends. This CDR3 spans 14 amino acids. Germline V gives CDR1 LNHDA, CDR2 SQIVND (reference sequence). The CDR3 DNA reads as TGTGCCAGTAGTATATTTGGGGAGAATTCACCCCTCCACTTT. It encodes CASSIFGENSPLHF.

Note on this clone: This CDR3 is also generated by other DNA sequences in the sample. CDR3 sequence reads: CASSLGVSQETQYF. The CDR3, as DNA: TGCGCCAGCAGCTTGGGGGTCAGCCAAGAGACCCAGTACTTC. The rearrangement links TRBV5-1 to TRBJ2-5, with D unclear. Germline lookup yields CDR1 SGHRS and CDR2 YFSETQ. V was trimmed by 0 bases and J by 1 base, leaving 7 bases between them. The length of the CDR3 is 14 residues.

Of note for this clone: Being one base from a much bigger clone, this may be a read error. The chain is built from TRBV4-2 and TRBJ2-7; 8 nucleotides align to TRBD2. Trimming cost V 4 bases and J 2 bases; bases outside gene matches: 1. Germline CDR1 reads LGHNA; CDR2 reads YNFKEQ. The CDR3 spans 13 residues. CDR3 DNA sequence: TGTGCCAGCAGCCCCGGGGGGGCCTACGAGCAGTACTTC. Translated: CASSPGGAYEQYF.

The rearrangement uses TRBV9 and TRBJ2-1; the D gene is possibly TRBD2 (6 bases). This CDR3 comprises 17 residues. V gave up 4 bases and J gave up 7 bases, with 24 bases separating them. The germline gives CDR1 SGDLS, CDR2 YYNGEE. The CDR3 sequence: CASSPPTAGKANNEQFF. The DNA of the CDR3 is TGTGCCAGCAGCCCCCCTACAGCGGGTAAAGCTAATAATGAGCAGTTCTTC.